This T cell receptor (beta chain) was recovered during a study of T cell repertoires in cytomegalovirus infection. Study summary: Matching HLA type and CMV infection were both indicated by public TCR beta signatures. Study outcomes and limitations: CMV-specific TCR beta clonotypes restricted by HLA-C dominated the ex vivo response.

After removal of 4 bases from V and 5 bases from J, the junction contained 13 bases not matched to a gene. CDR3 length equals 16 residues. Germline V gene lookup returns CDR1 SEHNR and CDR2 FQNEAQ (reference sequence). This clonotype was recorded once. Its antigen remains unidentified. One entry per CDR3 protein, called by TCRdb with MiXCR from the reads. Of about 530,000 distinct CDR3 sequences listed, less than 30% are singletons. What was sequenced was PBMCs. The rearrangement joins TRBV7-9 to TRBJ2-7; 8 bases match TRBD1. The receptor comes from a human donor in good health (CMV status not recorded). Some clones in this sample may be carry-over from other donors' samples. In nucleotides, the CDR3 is TGTGCCAGCAGCTCAGTCCTTGACAGGGGTCTCCACGAGCAGTACTTC. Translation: CASSSVLDRGLHEQYF.